This paragraph reports one TCR beta chain. Its antigen is not identified. At one end, the junction sequence differs from germline, possibly due to a read error. Each sample yielded at least 6 million isolated PBMCs. The data were taken from a study of blood T cells in healthy people across ages. Whole-study results and caveats: The recorded TCR beta diversity per million T cells decreased in a roughly linear manner with age. Estimated diversity across one million T cells was deemed an underestimate. Strong correlation linked observed beta diversity and percent naive T cells.

Primers used in a second PCR of about 6 to 12 cycles were a sample-barcoded 5' primer and a J-beta primer mix. TCRdb ran MiXCR on the 5' RACE reads and lists one entry per CDR3 protein. The sample yields 1.5 million or so distinct CDR3 sequences, around 42% seen once. Sequencing was performed on blood. This receptor was identified in a woman between 18 and 30 years old in good health.

The DNA of the CDR3 is TGCAGCGTCGAAGGTCCCCTAGGACAGGCCTCCTCCTACGAGCAGTTCTTC. Translated, it gives CSVEGPLGQASSYEQFF. The chain uses TRBV29-1 and TRBJ2-7; 7 nucleotides line up with TRBD1. The better agreement between TRBJ2-1 and the DNA end casts doubt on the J call. Looked up from germline, CDR1 is SQVTM and CDR2 is ANQGSEA. This CDR3 contains 17 residues.